Presented here are 19 T cell receptor beta chains from one specimen sequenced in a study of blood T cells in healthy people across ages. The use of a sample-barcoded 5' primer and a J-beta primer mix characterized a second PCR of roughly 7 to 11 cycles. TCRdb analysed the 5' RACE reads with MiXCR anew, one entry per CDR3 protein. The sample yields roughly 680,000 distinct CDR3 sequences, about 50% seen once. Material: blood. Receptors originate from a woman older than 75 in good health.

The chain is built from TRBV15 and TRBJ1-2; D gene unclear. The CDR3 totals 13 residues. Germline V CDR1 and CDR2: LNHNV, YYDKDF (reference sequence). Trimming cost V 1 base and J 5 bases, with 8 bases left between them. The CDR3 coding sequence is TGTGCCACCAGCAGAGCTGGCGGTTATGGCTACACCTTC. Protein: CATSRAGGYGYTF.

The sample holds many counts of this clonotype. J is TRBJ2-1 and V is TRBV7-3; the D is unclear. CDR1 SGHTA and CDR2 FQGTGA come from the germline V gene. The CDR3 is 15 residues long. V lost 3 bases to trimming and J lost 0 bases, with 9 bases between them. CDR3 amino acids: CASSLALSSYNEQFF. CDR3 nucleotides: TGTGCCAGCAGCTTGGCTCTAAGCTCCTACAATGAGCAGTTCTTC. Variable domain in full (rest from reference TRBV7-3 and TRBJ2-1): GAGVSQTPSNKVTEKGKYVELRCDPISGHTALYWYRQSLGQGPEFLIYFQGTGAADDSGLPNDRFFAVRPEGSVSTLKIQRTERGDSAVYLCASSLALSSYNEQFFGPGTRLTVL.

V and J are TRBV3-1 and TRBJ2-5, with TRBD2 as a possible D gene (6 bases). Germline V gene sequence: CDR1 LGHDT, CDR2 YNNKEL (reference sequence). V lost 5 bases to trimming and J lost 2 bases, with 12 bases between them. This CDR3 contains 14 residues. Here the CDR3 reads CASSLPGAQETQYF. The CDR3, as DNA: TGTGCCAGCAGCTTACCGGGAGCTCAAGAGACCCAGTACTTC.

The chain links TRBV12-3 or TRBV12-4 to TRBJ2-4, with a possible D match to TRBD2 (5 bases). Near its end, the DNA agrees better with TRBJ2-7, so the J call may be wrong. There are 13 residues in the CDR3. CDR3 DNA: TGTGCCAGCAGACGGGATGGGACCTACGAGCAGTACTTC. Encoded protein: CASRRDGTYEQYF.

The J gene is TRBJ2-4, the V gene TRBV12-3 or TRBV12-4; 7 bases match TRBD1. The CDR3 is 15 amino acids. The V and J ends lost 8 bases and 9 bases, in that order; junction bases with no gene match: 16. The CDR3 DNA follows: TGTGCCAGCCGCGAAGCACAGGGGTGGGGAACCATTCAGTACTTC. It encodes CASREAQGWGTIQYF.

The chain employs TRBV24-1 and TRBJ2-1; either TRBD1 or TRBD2 may supply D (5 bases each). V lost 4 bases and J 3 bases, leaving 9 bases between the germline ends. The CDR3 has 14 residues. The germline V gene encodes CDR1 KGHDR and CDR2 SFDVKD. The CDR3 DNA sequence: TGTGCCACCAGTGAGGGGACCTACTACAATGAGCAGTTCTTC. Protein: CATSEGTYYNEQFF.

In its sample, this clonotype was seen many times. This chain uses TRBV29-1 with TRBJ2-5; tentatively, D is TRBD1 (5 bases). Germline V gene data show CDR1 as SQVTM and CDR2 as ANQGSEA. V was pared by 6 bases and J by 2 bases, with 13 bases between. The CDR3 is 13 residues long. The chain's CDR3 is CSVLGPLQETQYF. The CDR3 region has the DNA TGCAGCGTCCTGGGGCCTCTTCAAGAGACCCAGTACTTC.

About this clonotype itself: One end of the junction varies from germline; a read error may be responsible. The chain combines TRBV7-9 with TRBJ1-2; 7 nucleotides match TRBD1. This CDR3 contains 15 residues. The germline CDR1 and CDR2 sequences are SEHNR and FQNEAQ (reference sequence). The DNA for the CDR3 is TGTGCCTGCAGCCCCACAGGGGTATATATCTATGGCTACACCTTC. Protein sequence: CACSPTGVYIYGYTF.

Comments on this clonotype: The junction departs from the called germline gene at one end, perhaps through a read error. The chain is built from TRBV18 and TRBJ2-1; D is unresolved. CDR3 length: 12 residues. The germline CDR1 and CDR2 sequences are KGHSH and LQKENI. DNA for the CDR3: TGTGCCAACTCACCACGTGGTAATGAGCAGTTCTTC. Its translation: CANSPRGNEQFF.

Concerning this clonotype: A much larger clonotype is one base distant, so this may be a read error. This chain connects TRBV11-1 to TRBJ1-5; 11 nucleotides line up with TRBD1. The CDR3 loop spans 21 amino acids. The germline V gene has CDR1 SGHAT and CDR2 FQDESV (reference sequence). CDR3 bases: TGTGCCAGCAGCTACACCGCCGGGACAGGGGGACGCTATGATAGCAATCAGCCCCGGCATTTT. It encodes CASSYTAGTGGRYDSNQPRHF.

A word on this clonotype: This may be a read error: a much more frequent sequence differs by one nucleotide. This chain links TRBV2 with TRBJ2-5, with 10 nucleotides matching TRBD2. Germline trimming cut 1 base from V and 5 bases from J; bases unmatched to any gene: 10. Germline V lookup: CDR1 SNHLY, CDR2 FYNNEI. CDR3 length: 17 amino acids. The CDR3 loop reads CASSEEGLAFIGETQYF. For the CDR3, the DNA is TGTGCCAGCAGTGAAGAGGGACTAGCGTTCATCGGGGAGACCCAGTACTTC.

V gene TRBV7-2 combines with J gene TRBJ1-5; no clear D. The CDR3 totals 14 residues. Germline CDR1 reads SGHTA; CDR2 reads FQGNSA. V was clipped by 1 base and J by 3 bases, with 7 bases between them. The CDR3 protein is CASSLVGFNQPQHF. Written as DNA, the CDR3 is TGTGCCAGCAGCTTAGTGGGATTCAATCAGCCCCAGCATTTT.

The chain links TRBV7-3 to TRBJ2-4, with unresolved D. Between the trimmed V and J ends, which lost 2 bases and 15 bases, there was a span of 14 bases. The CDR3 consists of 12 residues. Germline lookup yields CDR1 SGHTA and CDR2 FQGTGA. The CDR3 DNA is TGTGCCAGCAGCTTATCCCAGGAGACGCGGTACTTC. It is translated as CASSLSQETRYF.

As to this clonotype: A read error may account for a junction end that differs from germline. The chain links TRBV20-1 to TRBJ2-2; TRBD2 aligns across 7 bases. The CDR3 consists of 16 residues. Germline-derived CDR1 and CDR2 are DFQATT and SNEGSKA (reference sequence). CDR3 region: CSAGDGGSSYTGELFF. In DNA, the CDR3 is TGCAGTGCTGGAGATGGCGGGAGTTCCTACACCGGGGAGCTGTTTTTT.

Concerning this clonotype itself: A much larger clone differs by one base, so this may be a read error. V and J are TRBV13 and TRBJ2-3, with 11 bases matching TRBD2. Germline trimming cut 7 bases from V and 0 bases from J; bases unmatched to any gene: 6. Germline values: CDR1 PRHDT, CDR2 FYEKMQ (reference sequence). This CDR3 has 16 amino acids. The CDR3 loop reads CASNWGLAASTDTQYF. DNA for the CDR3: TGTGCCAGCAACTGGGGACTAGCGGCTAGCACAGATACGCAGTATTTT.

This rearrangement joins TRBV7-2 to TRBJ2-2, with D maybe TRBD2 (5 bases). Germline V gene sequence: CDR1 SGHTA, CDR2 FQGNSA. The germline V and J ends were trimmed by 10 bases and 5 bases, with 17 bases remaining between them. The CDR3 is 14 amino acids. CDR3 loop: CATTREYLTGELFF. The CDR3 DNA reads TGTGCCACAACCCGGGAATACCTTACCGGGGAGCTGTTTTTT.

Concerning this clonotype: Possible read error: a much larger clone is one base away. The genes are TRBV20-1 and TRBJ2-1; D is possibly TRBD1 or TRBD2 (5 bases each). The CDR3 loop spans 13 amino acids. The germline V gene has CDR1 DFQATT and CDR2 SNEGSKA (reference sequence). Trimming left V 5 bases short and J 2 bases short, with 10 bases between. CDR3 bases: TGCAGTGCTGGTCGGGACGCCTACAATGAGCAGTTCTTC. Its translation: CSAGRDAYNEQFF.

The chain couples TRBV29-1 to TRBJ2-7; tentative D call: TRBD1 (5 bases). This CDR3 comprises 11 residues. V was shortened by 7 bases and J by 3 bases, with 10 bases between the two germline ends. The germline V gene has CDR1 SQVTM and CDR2 ANQGSEA. DNA for the CDR3: TGCAGCGCCGCGACAGACTACGAGCAGTACTTC. Amino acid sequence: CSAATDYEQYF.

This clonotype was recorded at least ten times. The gene calls are TRBV6-6 and TRBJ2-5; 9 nucleotides line up with TRBD1. The V and J ends lost 9 bases and 5 bases, in that order; junction bases with no gene match: 7. The CDR3 is made up of 13 amino acids. Germline assignment: CDR1 MNHNY and CDR2 SVGAGI (reference sequence). CDR3: CASTQGAGETQYF. The CDR3 bases are TGTGCCAGTACACAGGGGGCGGGCGAGACCCAGTACTTC.